This T cell receptor (beta chain) was recorded in a study of shared clonotypes between healthy human individuals. In the study overall: The plates for each donor numbered three CD4 naive, three CD4 memory, two CD8 naive and one CD8 memory.

Assay: immunoSEQ multiplex PCR; the TCRdb copy retains only in-frame clones and omits some. The sample consists of some 2,500,000 clones, less than 95% of them appearing once. Concerning this clone itself: Its target is unknown.

The CDR3 extends over 12 amino acids. The ends were cut back, 3 bases at V and 3 bases at J, with 5 bases in the middle. Looked up from germline, CDR1 is SGHNT and CDR2 is YENEEA. Overall study results and limits: Generation probability values for non-shared clonotypes were lower than those for clonotypes shared by all four donors.

The rearrangement uses TRBV11-3 and TRBJ2-5, with D hard to call. The sample was naive CD4+ T cells from PBMCs. Noted subset: CD45RA+ positively selected. The receptor comes from a man aged 18 to 35 in good health. Some clones in this sample may be carry-over from other donors' samples. The CDR3 sequence is CASSFGEETQYF. The CDR3 DNA reads as TGTGCCAGCAGCTTTGGGGAAGAGACCCAGTACTTC.